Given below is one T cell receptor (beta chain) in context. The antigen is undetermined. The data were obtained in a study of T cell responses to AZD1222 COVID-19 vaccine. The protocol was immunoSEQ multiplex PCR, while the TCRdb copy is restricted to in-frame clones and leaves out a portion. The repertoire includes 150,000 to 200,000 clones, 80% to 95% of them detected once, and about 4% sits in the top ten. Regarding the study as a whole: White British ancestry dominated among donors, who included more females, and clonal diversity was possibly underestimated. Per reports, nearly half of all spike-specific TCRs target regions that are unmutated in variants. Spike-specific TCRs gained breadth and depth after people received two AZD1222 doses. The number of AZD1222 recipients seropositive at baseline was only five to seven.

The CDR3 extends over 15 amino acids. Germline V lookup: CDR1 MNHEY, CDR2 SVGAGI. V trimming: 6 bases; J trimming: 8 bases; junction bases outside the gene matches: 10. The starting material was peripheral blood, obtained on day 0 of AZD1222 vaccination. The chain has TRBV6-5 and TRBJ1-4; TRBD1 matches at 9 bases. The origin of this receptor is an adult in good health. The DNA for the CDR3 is TGTGCCAGCAGCCGGCCCGGGGACAGGGAGGAAAAACTGTTTTTT. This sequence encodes CASSRPGDREEKLFF.